This TCR beta chain was observed in a study of blood T cell repertoires in COVID-19. The assay was immunoSEQ multiplex PCR, and TCRdb's table has in-frame clones only and misses some. The sample lists 150,000 or so clones; 77% were seen once. This CDR3 contains 16 residues. This chain connects TRBV12-2 to TRBJ2-2; TRBD2 is the table's D call, not checked against the DNA. TRBV12-2 is recorded as a pseudogene. This clonotype was sampled from a woman between 50 and 59 years old with active or convalescent COVID-19. Input material: peripheral blood. The CDR3 here is CASRPLRGEDTGELFF. The CDR3 DNA reads as TGTGCAAGTCGTCCCCTAAGAGGGGAGGACACCGGGGAGCTGTTTTTT.